The present entry profiles one TCR beta chain with its context. Its antigen is currently unknown. The data belong to a study of T cells in Graves' hyperthyroidism and ophthalmopathy. Study-level background: Once the initial diagnosis was made, peripheral blood was obtained before any treatment.

Germline V gene sequence: CDR1 MNHNS, CDR2 SASEGT. V shed 0 bases and J 8 bases; nucleotides not matched to a gene: 7. The CDR3 consists of 15 residues. Using RNA transcripts as the source, TCR beta CDR3 regions were amplified. Researchers ran a first-round RT-PCR on the TCR CDR3 using the HTBI primer set. TCRdb redid the calling of the multiplex PCR reads with MiXCR, one entry per CDR3 protein. The sample holds roughly 380,000 distinct CDR3 sequences, approximately 15% seen once. General study results and limits: Stable hyperthyroidism was separated from ophthalmopathy by a model based on 13 V-J features.

Specimen: blood. This TCR was sampled from a young man with Graves' hyperthyroidism that later progressed to Graves' ophthalmopathy. The chain employs TRBV6-1 and TRBJ1-2, with 9 bases matching TRBD1. CDR3 amino acids: CASSEAPQGAGGYTF. The CDR3 bases are TGTGCCAGCAGTGAAGCGCCACAGGGGGCGGGCGGCTACACCTTC.